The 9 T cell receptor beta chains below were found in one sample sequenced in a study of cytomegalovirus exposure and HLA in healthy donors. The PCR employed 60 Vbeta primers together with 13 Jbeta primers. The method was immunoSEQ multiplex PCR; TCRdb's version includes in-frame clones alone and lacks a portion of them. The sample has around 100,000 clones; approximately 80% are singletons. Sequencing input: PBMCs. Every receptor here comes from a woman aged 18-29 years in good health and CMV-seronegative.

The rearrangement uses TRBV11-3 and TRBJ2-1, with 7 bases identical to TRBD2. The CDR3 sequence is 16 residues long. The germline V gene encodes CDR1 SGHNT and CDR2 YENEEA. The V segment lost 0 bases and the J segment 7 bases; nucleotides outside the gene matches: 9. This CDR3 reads CASSLDPAGTRNEQFF. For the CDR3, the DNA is TGTGCCAGCAGCTTAGATCCAGCGGGAACGCGGAATGAGCAGTTCTTC.

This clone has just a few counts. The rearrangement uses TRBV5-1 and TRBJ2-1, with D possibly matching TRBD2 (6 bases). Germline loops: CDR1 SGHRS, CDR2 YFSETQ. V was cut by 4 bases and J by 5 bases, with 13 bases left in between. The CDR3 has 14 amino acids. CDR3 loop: CASSRGGTHNEQFF. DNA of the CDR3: TGCGCCAGCAGCCGAGGCGGGACCCACAATGAGCAGTTCTTC. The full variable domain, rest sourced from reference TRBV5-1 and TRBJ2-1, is KAGVTQTPRYLIKTRGQQVTLSCSPISGHRSVSWYQQTPGQGLQFLFEYFSETQRNKGNFPGRFSGRQFSNSRSEMNVSTLELGDSALYLCASSRGGTHNEQFFGPGTRLTVL.

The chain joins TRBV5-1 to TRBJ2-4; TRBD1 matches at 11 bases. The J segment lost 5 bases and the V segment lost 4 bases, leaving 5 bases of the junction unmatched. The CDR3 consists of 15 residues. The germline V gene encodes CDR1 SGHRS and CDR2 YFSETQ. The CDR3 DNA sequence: TGCGCCAGCAGCGCACGGACAGGGGGCGAAAACATTCAGTACTTC. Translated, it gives CASSARTGGENIQYF.

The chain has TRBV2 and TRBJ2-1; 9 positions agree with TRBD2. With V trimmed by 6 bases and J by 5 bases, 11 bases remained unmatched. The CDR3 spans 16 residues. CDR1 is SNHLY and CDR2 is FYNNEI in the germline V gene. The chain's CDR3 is CASRETRTSVNNEQFF. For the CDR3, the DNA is TGTGCCAGCAGAGAAACTCGGACTAGCGTTAACAATGAGCAGTTCTTC.

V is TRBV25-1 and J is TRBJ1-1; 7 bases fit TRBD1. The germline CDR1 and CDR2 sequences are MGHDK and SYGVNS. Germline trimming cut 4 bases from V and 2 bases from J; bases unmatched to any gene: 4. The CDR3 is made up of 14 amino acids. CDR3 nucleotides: TGTGCCAGCAGTGTCAGGGGGTTAAACACTGAAGCTTTCTTT. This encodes CASSVRGLNTEAFF.

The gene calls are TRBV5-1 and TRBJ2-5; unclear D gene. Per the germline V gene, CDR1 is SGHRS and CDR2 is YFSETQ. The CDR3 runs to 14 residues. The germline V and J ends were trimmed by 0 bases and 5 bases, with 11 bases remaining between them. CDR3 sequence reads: CASSLVWRSETQYF. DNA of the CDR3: TGCGCCAGCAGCTTGGTTTGGCGGTCCGAGACCCAGTACTTC.

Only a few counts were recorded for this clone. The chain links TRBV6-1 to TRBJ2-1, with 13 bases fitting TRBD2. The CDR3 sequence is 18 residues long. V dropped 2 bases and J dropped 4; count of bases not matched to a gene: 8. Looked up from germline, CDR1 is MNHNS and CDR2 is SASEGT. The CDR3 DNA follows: TGTGCCAGCAGTGAATGGGGGACTAGCGGGGTACTATACAATGAGCAGTTCTTC. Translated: CASSEWGTSGVLYNEQFF.

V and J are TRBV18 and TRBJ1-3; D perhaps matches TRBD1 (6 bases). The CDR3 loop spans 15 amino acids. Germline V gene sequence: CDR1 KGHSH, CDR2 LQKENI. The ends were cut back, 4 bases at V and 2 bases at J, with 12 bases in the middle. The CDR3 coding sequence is TGTGCCAGCTCACTCCGGGACATAGCTGGAAACACCATATATTTT. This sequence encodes CASSLRDIAGNTIYF.

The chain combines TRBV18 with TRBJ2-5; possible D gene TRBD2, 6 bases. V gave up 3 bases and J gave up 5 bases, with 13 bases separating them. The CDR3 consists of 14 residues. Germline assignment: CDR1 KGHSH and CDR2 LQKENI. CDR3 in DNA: TGTGCCAGCTCACCGGGCCGAACTAGCGAGACCCAGTACTTC. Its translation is CASSPGRTSETQYF.